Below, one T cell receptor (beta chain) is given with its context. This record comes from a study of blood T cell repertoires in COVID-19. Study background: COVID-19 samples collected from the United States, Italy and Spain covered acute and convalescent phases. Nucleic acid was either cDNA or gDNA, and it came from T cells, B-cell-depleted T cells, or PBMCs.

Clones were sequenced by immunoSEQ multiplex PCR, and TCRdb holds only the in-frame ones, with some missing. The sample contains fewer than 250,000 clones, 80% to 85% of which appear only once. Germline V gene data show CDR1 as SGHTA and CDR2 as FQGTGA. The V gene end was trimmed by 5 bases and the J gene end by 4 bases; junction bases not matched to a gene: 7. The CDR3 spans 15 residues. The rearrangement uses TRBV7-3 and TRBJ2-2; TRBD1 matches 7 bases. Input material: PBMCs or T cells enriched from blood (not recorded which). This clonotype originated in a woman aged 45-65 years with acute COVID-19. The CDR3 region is CASSREGGGTGELFF. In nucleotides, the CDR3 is TGTGCCAGCAGCCGCGAAGGGGGCGGCACCGGGGAGCTGTTTTTT.